These 30 T cell receptor beta chains came from one sample sequenced in a study of Ad26.COV2.S vaccination and SARS-CoV-2 variants. The method was immunoSEQ multiplex PCR; TCRdb's version includes in-frame clones alone and lacks a portion of them. The sample has 300,000 to 450,000 clones, about 85% seen once. Treatment in this sample: some 20 received Ad26.COV2.S at low or high dose, single or two shots; roughly five received placebo; per-sample allocation not given. Samples analyzed were those drawn on day 63 after the first vaccine or placebo injection. The source material was peripheral blood, sampled in a trial of Ad26.COV2.S vaccine versus placebo. These receptors were collected from a person between 18 and 60 years old who received the Ad26.COV2.S COVID-19 vaccine or a placebo.

V usage is TRBV11-3 and J usage is TRBJ2-5, with a possible D match to TRBD1 (6 bases). Germline assignment: CDR1 SGHNT and CDR2 YENEEA. V lost 7 bases, J lost 0 bases, and 15 bases lay in between. The CDR3 covers 15 residues. CDR3 bases: TGTGCCAGCATCCTACTCCGGGACAACCAAGAGACCCAGTACTTC. Protein product: CASILLRDNQETQYF.

The chain has TRBV3-1 (or the pseudogene TRBV3-2) and TRBJ2-7; TRBD1 matches 10 bases. CDR3 size: 13 residues. CDR1 and CDR2 from the germline V gene are LGHDT and YNNKEL (reference sequence). V dropped 8 bases and J dropped 5; count of bases not matched to a gene: 6. As DNA, the CDR3 is TGTGCCAGCCCGGGACAGGGGTGCGACGAGCAGTACTTC. Residues: CASPGQGCDEQYF.

V is TRBV7-2 and J is TRBJ1-4; maybe TRBD1 (6 bases). The germline V gene has CDR1 SGHTA and CDR2 FQGNSA. The CDR3 length is 16 residues. V gave up 1 base and J gave up 5 bases, with 14 bases separating them. The CDR3 is CASSLGPDSGNEKLFF. The CDR3 bases are TGTGCCAGCAGCTTAGGCCCGGACAGTGGCAATGAAAAACTGTTTTTT.

The chain couples TRBV18 to TRBJ2-3; 7 bases are a match to TRBD2. J gave up 0 bases and V 2 bases, and 8 bases lay outside the gene matches. Germline V CDR1 and CDR2: KGHSH, LQKENI. There are 17 residues in the CDR3. The CDR3 reads CASSPISSGTSTDTQYF. DNA for the CDR3: TGTGCCAGCTCACCAATCTCTAGCGGTACTAGCACAGATACGCAGTATTTT.

This chain connects TRBV5-1 to TRBJ2-3, with 10 bases matching TRBD2. V was pared by 4 bases and J by 1 base, with 12 bases of the junction left unmatched. This CDR3 comprises 18 residues. Germline assignment: CDR1 SGHRS and CDR2 YFSETQ. CDR3: CASSPGLAVGLGTDTQYF. The DNA for the CDR3 is TGCGCCAGCAGCCCAGGACTAGCGGTGGGCTTGGGCACAGATACGCAGTATTTT. Looking up the rest from reference TRBV5-1 and TRBJ2-3 gives the full variable domain: KAGVTQTPRYLIKTRGQQVTLSCSPISGHRSVSWYQQTPGQGLQFLFEYFSETQRNKGNFPGRFSGRQFSNSRSEMNVSTLELGDSALYLCASSPGLAVGLGTDTQYFGPGTRLTVL.

This clone was counted a single time. This chain links TRBV6-5 with TRBJ1-4; perhaps TRBD1 as D (5 bases). Germline V gene sequence: CDR1 MNHEY, CDR2 SVGAGI. This CDR3 is built from 15 residues. Trimming left V 6 bases short and J 4 bases short, with 15 bases between. CDR3 in amino acids: CASSLLGDFNEKLFF. In DNA form, the CDR3 reads TGTGCCAGCAGCCTGCTAGGGGACTTTAATGAAAAACTGTTTTTT.

The chain couples TRBV10-3 to TRBJ1-6; perhaps TRBD1 as D (5 bases). The ends were cut back, 0 bases at V and 2 bases at J, with 14 bases in the middle. From germline, CDR1 is ENHRY and CDR2 SYGVKD. The CDR3 is made up of 18 amino acids. This CDR3 reads CAISESGRAGAYNSPLHF. CDR3 bases: TGTGCCATCAGTGAGTCGGGCAGGGCGGGCGCCTATAATTCACCCCTCCACTTT.

The rearrangement joins TRBV4-1 to TRBJ1-6; no firm D call. CDR1 and CDR2 from the germline V gene are MGHRA and YSYEKL. V gave up 0 bases and J gave up 0 bases, with 6 bases separating them. The CDR3 spans 16 residues. This chain's CDR3 is CASSQDLSSYNSPLHF. In DNA, the CDR3 is TGCGCCAGCAGCCAAGACCTGAGCTCCTATAATTCACCCCTCCACTTT.

The chain joins TRBV24-1 to TRBJ2-1; 7 positions match TRBD1. The V segment lost 4 bases and the J segment 0 bases; nucleotides outside the gene matches: 8. Germline CDR1 and CDR2: KGHDR and SFDVKD. This CDR3 contains 17 residues. The CDR3 spells CATSDTTGDSSYNEQFF. The CDR3 DNA reads as TGTGCCACCAGTGACACAACAGGGGATAGCTCCTACAATGAGCAGTTCTTC.

In its sample, this clone was seen once. This rearrangement joins TRBV3-1 (or the pseudogene TRBV3-2) to TRBJ2-5, with D possibly being TRBD1 (6 bases). CDR3 length equals 15 residues. The V end lost 3 bases, the J end lost 0 bases, and 11 bases lay between the germline ends. CDR1 is LGHDT and CDR2 is YNNKEL in the germline V gene (reference sequence). The chain's CDR3 is CASSHKTGYQETQYF. CDR3 DNA: TGTGCCAGCAGCCATAAGACAGGTTACCAAGAGACCCAGTACTTC.

This clone was recorded a few times. The J gene is TRBJ2-1, the V gene TRBV30, with 10 bases matching TRBD2. The V and J ends lost 1 base and 1 base, in that order; junction bases with no gene match: 1. From germline, CDR1 is GTSNPN and CDR2 SVGIG (reference sequence). The CDR3 spans 15 residues. CDR3 in amino acids: CAWSGAGGSYNEQFF. CDR3 DNA sequence: TGTGCCTGGAGTGGAGCGGGGGGGTCCTACAATGAGCAGTTCTTC.

This sequence joins TRBV4-1 and TRBJ2-5; tentative D call: TRBD1 (5 bases). V was shortened by 5 bases and J by 5 bases, with 18 bases between the two germline ends. This CDR3 is 15 amino acids long. Germline-derived CDR1 and CDR2 are MGHRA and YSYEKL. CDR3 nucleotides: TGCGCCAGCAGCTCTCAGCCCGACAGTTTGGAGACCCAGTACTTC. Encoded protein: CASSSQPDSLETQYF.

The sample holds a few counts of this clone. The chain employs TRBV18 and TRBJ1-1, with TRBD1 as a possible D gene (5 bases). Germline CDR1 is KGHSH and CDR2 is LQKENI. V was shortened by 3 bases and J by 0 bases, with 14 bases between the two germline ends. The CDR3 covers 16 residues. CDR3 protein: CASSPPRTQMNTEAFF. CDR3 DNA sequence: TGTGCCAGCTCACCTCCACGGACACAGATGAACACTGAAGCTTTCTTT.

CDR3 DNA: TGTGCCAGCTCACCAAGGATAGCGGTCTCCTACGAGCAGTACTTC. Protein product: CASSPRIAVSYEQYF. The J gene is TRBJ2-7, the V gene TRBV18; the D gene is possibly TRBD2 (6 bases). Deletions cut 2 bases from V and 0 bases from J, with 11 bases between. CDR1 and CDR2 from the germline V gene are KGHSH and LQKENI. There are 15 residues in the CDR3.

The rearrangement links TRBV4-3 to TRBJ2-2; TRBD2 agrees at 9 bases. The germline CDR1 and CDR2 sequences are LGHNA and YSLEER. The CDR3 is 17 residues long. Unmatched junction bases numbered 8, after V lost 5 bases and J lost 1 base. Written as DNA, the CDR3 is TGCGCCAGCAGCAGGATAGCGGGGGCCCAGAACACCGGGGAGCTGTTTTTT. It yields the protein CASSRIAGAQNTGELFF.

Note on this clone: This clone may be a read error of a much larger clone one base away. The chain combines TRBV10-3 with TRBJ1-2; 8 bases are a match to TRBD1. CDR1 and CDR2 from the germline V gene are ENHRY and SYGVKD. V dropped 6 bases and J dropped 4; count of bases not matched to a gene: 1. The CDR3 runs to 12 residues. The CDR3 region has the DNA TGTGCCATCAGCGGGACAGGCTATGGCTACACCTTC. Protein: CAISGTGYGYTF.

This clone was picked up a small number of times. The chain has TRBV6-5 and TRBJ1-3; tentatively, D is TRBD1 (5 bases). Germline assignment: CDR1 MNHEY and CDR2 SVGAGI. This CDR3 is 16 amino acids long. V lost 0 bases, J lost 0 bases, and 9 bases lay in between. The CDR3 sequence: CASSYSDRGSGNTIYF. The DNA for the CDR3 is TGTGCCAGCAGTTACTCCGACAGAGGCTCTGGAAACACCATATATTTT.

The chain recombines TRBV6-5 with TRBJ2-4, with D perhaps TRBD2 (5 bases). Germline V gives CDR1 MNHEY, CDR2 SVGAGI. The CDR3 covers 15 residues. Trimming removed 4 bases from V and 0 bases from J, with 10 bases in between. CDR3 region: CASSSGVLAKNIQYF. CDR3 sequence (DNA): TGTGCCAGCAGTTCCGGGGTCCTAGCCAAAAACATTCAGTACTTC.

The chain combines TRBV7-2 with TRBJ2-1; D is unclear. The V end was cut by 6 bases, the J end by 4 bases, with 10 bases between. The CDR3 sequence is 13 residues long. Germline assignment: CDR1 SGHTA and CDR2 FQGNSA. The CDR3 DNA is TGTGCCAGCAGTACGACTCGTTACAATGAGCAGTTCTTC. It codes for CASSTTRYNEQFF.

The J gene is TRBJ2-2, the V gene TRBV9; D is possibly TRBD2 (6 bases). The ends were cut back, 0 bases at V and 4 bases at J, with 16 bases in the middle. The CDR3 length is 17 residues. Germline CDR1 is SGDLS and CDR2 is YYNGEE. CDR3 amino acids: CASSVVPSGVGTGELFF. Here the CDR3 DNA reads TGTGCCAGCAGCGTAGTCCCTTCGGGGGTGGGCACCGGGGAGCTGTTTTTT.

For this clone: The sample holds other DNA sequences that translate to the same CDR3. J is TRBJ2-3 and V is TRBV4-1; TRBD2 matches at 8 bases. This CDR3 contains 17 residues. CDR1 is MGHRA and CDR2 is YSYEKL in the germline V gene. The ends lost 3 bases at V and 0 bases at J; junction bases unmatched: 8. The CDR3 bases are TGCGCCAGCAGCCAGTGGGGCACTAGCGGAAGCACAGATACGCAGTATTTT. Residues: CASSQWGTSGSTDTQYF.

This clone has more than one count but fewer than ten. The V and J genes are TRBV2 and TRBJ2-7, with D tentatively TRBD2 (5 bases). V lost 7 bases, J lost 7 bases, and 17 bases lay in between. The CDR3 covers 13 residues. Germline assignment: CDR1 SNHLY and CDR2 FYNNEI. CDR3 protein: CASMLTPDYEQYF. The CDR3, as DNA: TGTGCCAGCATGCTGACTCCCGACTATGAGCAGTACTTC.

The chain recombines TRBV7-6 with TRBJ2-1; 7 bases are a match to TRBD2. The V gene's germline CDR1 is SGHVS and CDR2 FNYEAQ. The V segment lost 3 bases and the J segment 2 bases; nucleotides outside the gene matches: 13. The CDR3 runs 18 residues. Here the CDR3 reads CASSFQLGLAAAYNEQFF. CDR3 coding DNA: TGTGCCAGCAGCTTTCAACTTGGCCTAGCGGCAGCCTACAATGAGCAGTTCTTC.

V gene TRBV24-1 combines with J gene TRBJ2-3, with D maybe TRBD1 (6 bases). This CDR3 has 14 residues. Trimming left V 2 bases short and J 4 bases short, with 9 bases between. Germline V gene data show CDR1 as KGHDR and CDR2 as SFDVKD. Written as DNA, the CDR3 is TGTGCCACCAGTGATTGGGGGCTGTCAGATACGCAGTATTTT. Its translation: CATSDWGLSDTQYF.

This rearrangement joins TRBV6-5 to TRBJ1-4; 9 bases line up with TRBD1. V shed 6 bases, J shed 7 bases, and the junction held 3 bases outside the gene matches. Germline assignment: CDR1 MNHEY and CDR2 SVGAGI. The CDR3 sequence is 13 residues long. CDR3 sequence reads: CASRWTGVEKLFF. DNA for the CDR3: TGTGCCAGCAGGTGGACAGGGGTTGAAAAACTGTTTTTT.

This clone has just one count. This sequence joins TRBV6-2 or TRBV6-3 and TRBJ2-1; TRBD2 matches 9 bases. CDR1 is MNHEY and CDR2 is SVGEGT in the germline V gene. With V trimmed by 5 bases and J by 7 bases, 15 bases remained unmatched. CDR3 length: 17 residues. CDR3 nucleotide sequence: TGTGCCAGCAGTGCCACCATGGGGCTAGCGGGGTTGAATGAGCAGTTCTTC. Translated, it gives CASSATMGLAGLNEQFF.

This clone was seen only once. V is TRBV3-1 (or the pseudogene TRBV3-2) and J is TRBJ2-7; possible D gene TRBD2, 6 bases. Trimming left V 2 bases short and J 1 base short, with 15 bases between. The CDR3 is 16 amino acids. Germline-derived CDR1 and CDR2 are LGHDT and YNNKEL (reference sequence). This CDR3 reads CASSQSTGESSYEQYF. CDR3 nucleotides: TGTGCCAGCAGCCAATCGACGGGGGAAAGTTCCTACGAGCAGTACTTC.

This clone appeared a few times. This specimen includes other DNA sequences encoding the same CDR3. The chain employs TRBV28 and TRBJ1-6; 8 positions agree with TRBD1. Unmatched junction bases numbered 1, after V lost 4 bases and J lost 5 bases. Germline CDR1 MDHEN, CDR2 SYDVKM. The CDR3 has 14 residues. CDR3 loop: CASSSTGDNSPLHF. The CDR3 region has the DNA TGTGCCAGCAGTTCGACAGGGGATAATTCACCCCTCCACTTT. Combining the CDR3 with reference TRBV28 and TRBJ1-6 gives the whole variable domain DVKVTQSSRYLVKRTGEKVFLECVQDMDHENMFWYRQDPGLGLRLIYFSYDVKMKEKGDIPEGYSVSREKKERFSLILESASTNQTSMYLCASSSTGDNSPLHFGNGTRLTVT.

This chain connects TRBV9 to TRBJ2-6; D gene ambiguous. The V gene's germline CDR1 is SGDLS and CDR2 YYNGEE. The CDR3 runs 15 residues. Trimming shortened V by 5 bases and J by 2 bases, and 11 bases separated the two germline ends. This CDR3 is CASSKGQTGANVLTF. For the CDR3, the DNA is TGTGCCAGCAGTAAAGGGCAGACTGGGGCCAACGTCCTGACTTTC.

This sequence joins TRBV6-1 and TRBJ2-5; 7 bases are shared with TRBD1. Germline CDR1 MNHNS, CDR2 SASEGT. The V and J ends lost 2 bases and 5 bases, in that order; junction bases with no gene match: 2. The CDR3 consists of 13 residues. This CDR3 reads CASSELGGETQYF. Here the CDR3 DNA reads TGTGCCAGCAGTGAATTAGGGGGCGAGACCCAGTACTTC.